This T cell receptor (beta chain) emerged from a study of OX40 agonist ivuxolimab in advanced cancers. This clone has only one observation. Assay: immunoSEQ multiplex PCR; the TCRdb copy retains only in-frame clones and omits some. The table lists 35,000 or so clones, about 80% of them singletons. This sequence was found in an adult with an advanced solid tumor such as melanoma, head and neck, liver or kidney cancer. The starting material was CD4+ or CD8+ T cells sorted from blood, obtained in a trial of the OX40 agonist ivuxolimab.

CDR3 coding DNA: TGCAGCGTCCGTACGGGGCCCTTAAGAGATACGCAGTATTTT. Translating it yields CSVRTGPLRDTQYF. V is TRBV29-1 and J is TRBJ2-3; either TRBD1 or TRBD2 may fit D (5 bases each). V was cut by 6 bases and J by 5 bases, with 18 bases left in between. Germline CDR1 SQVTM, CDR2 ANQGSEA. The CDR3 loop spans 14 amino acids.